The clone carrying this TCR beta chain has at least ten counts. What it binds is unknown. Individual cDNA molecules were tagged with unique molecular identifiers, the study reported. TCRdb re-called the 5' RACE reads with MiXCR, one entry per CDR3 protein. The sample comprises 70,000 to 75,000 distinct CDR3 sequences, about 13% of which are singletons, and around 15% rests with the top ten. These data are taken from a study of early T cells in non-severe SARS-CoV-2 infection. Study results and limitations: Anti-spike CD8 responses were favored in VDJdb matching, and private and CD4 specificities were missed.

The sample was whole blood. The source is an adult who was a healthcare worker with PCR-confirmed SARS-CoV-2 infection or an uninfected control (not recorded which).

CDR3 sequence: CASSTTLIGVSYEQYF. Written as DNA, the CDR3 is TGTGCCAGCAGTACAACCCTTATAGGGGTCTCCTACGAGCAGTACTTC. This chain connects TRBV27 to TRBJ2-7; D possibly corresponds to TRBD1 (5 bases). This CDR3 has 16 amino acids. V shed 5 bases and J shed 0 bases, with 17 bases lying between them. Per germline, CDR1 MNHEY and CDR2 SMNVEV (reference sequence).